This TCR beta chain is from a study of blood T cell repertoires in COVID-19. The CDR3 extends over 15 amino acids. Trimming removed 1 base from V and 2 bases from J, with 12 bases in between. Germline-derived CDR1 and CDR2 are SGHVS and FNYEAQ. The data were produced by immunoSEQ multiplex PCR, yet TCRdb's version contains in-frame clones alone and is incomplete. The sample has some 260,000 clones; 88% are singletons. This receptor was obtained from a woman in her thirties or forties who had recovered from COVID-19. The V call is TRBV7-6, the J call TRBJ2-7; D possibly corresponds to TRBD2 (5 bases). What was sequenced was peripheral blood. The CDR3 spells CASSLEARVPYEQYF. Here the CDR3 DNA reads TGTGCCAGCAGCTTAGAGGCGCGGGTCCCCTACGAGCAGTACTTC.